Presented here are 22 T cell receptor beta chains from one specimen sequenced in a study of shared clonotypes between healthy human individuals (dated by TCRdb to the early 2020s). The library came from the immunoSEQ multiplex PCR assay. The table comes from immuneACCESS by way of TCRdb, which keeps in-frame sequences with V and J called. Part of the clones is missing from these tables; in studies checked, under half for an unresolved V gene and the rest for unknown reasons. This sample is represented by hundreds of thousands of clones; around 97% of them were singletons. The ten most abundant clones make up less than 0.065% of the sample. The sequencing sample was made of naive CD4+ T cells sorted from blood. The cell subset or site label, read with the paper, signifies: CD45RA+ positively selected. Source of these receptors: a woman aged 25-40 years in good health.

The chain recombines TRBV5-1 with TRBJ2-3; 12 nucleotides match TRBD2. This CDR3 spans 16 amino acids. V trimming: 2 bases; J trimming: 3 bases; junction bases outside the gene matches: 4. CDR1 and CDR2 from the germline V gene are SGHRS and YFSETQ. CDR3 sequence reads: CASSFRTSGMTDTQYF. In DNA form, the CDR3 reads TGCGCCAGCAGCTTTCGGACTAGCGGGATGACAGATACGCAGTATTTT.

The rearrangement links TRBV28 to TRBJ1-5, with a tentative D call TRBD1 (5 bases). This CDR3 is built from 16 residues. V shed 11 bases and J shed 4 bases, with 24 bases lying between them. CDR1 is MDHEN, CDR2 SYDVKM, per germline. Written as DNA, the CDR3 is TGTGCCGGCCAAAGGTTGGGGGTTAAGGAAAATCAGCCCCAGCATTTT. Translation gives CAGQRLGVKENQPQHF.

With respect to this clone: Distinct nucleotide sequences in the sample also encode this CDR3. The V and J genes are TRBV6-1 and TRBJ2-1; D is unclear. Germline CDR1 MNHNS, CDR2 SASEGT. The CDR3 loop spans 13 amino acids. V was cut by 6 bases and J by 0 bases, with 6 bases left in between. The CDR3 bases are TGTGCCAGCAGAATCAGCTCCTACAATGAGCAGTTCTTC. Amino acids: CASRISSYNEQFF.

The chain has TRBV18 and TRBJ2-4, with D possibly matching TRBD2 (5 bases). V lost 4 bases, J lost 2 bases, and 12 bases lay in between. Germline-derived CDR1 and CDR2 are KGHSH and LQKENI. CDR3 length: 15 amino acids. CDR3 nucleotides: TGTGCCAGCTCACAGTCGGCGGGCTCCAAAAACATTCAGTACTTC. Translation: CASSQSAGSKNIQYF.

The chain has TRBV14 and TRBJ1-3; D is uncertain. The CDR3 runs 14 residues. In germline, CDR1 is SGHDN, CDR2 FVKESK. Trimming left V 2 bases short and J 7 bases short, with 12 bases between. The CDR3 nucleotides read TGTGCCAGCAGCCAAACAGCGTTTTGGAACACCATATATTTT. The encoded protein is CASSQTAFWNTIYF.

CDR3 sequence (DNA): TGCGCCAGCAGCCAAGCCACCTTCCTGAGCTCCTACAATGAGCAGTTCTTC. Translated: CASSQATFLSSYNEQFF. V is TRBV4-1 and J is TRBJ2-1; no clear D gene. CDR3 length: 17 residues. CDR1 and CDR2 from the germline V gene are MGHRA and YSYEKL. V was trimmed by 1 base and J by 0 bases, leaving 13 bases between them.

V gene TRBV9 combines with J gene TRBJ2-1, with 12 positions matching TRBD2. From germline, CDR1 is SGDLS and CDR2 YYNGEE. After removal of 0 bases from V and 7 bases from J, the junction contained 8 bases not matched to a gene. There are 17 residues in the CDR3. The CDR3 loop reads CASSVVGLAGGENEQFF. In DNA form, the CDR3 reads TGTGCCAGCAGCGTAGTTGGTCTAGCGGGAGGGGAGAATGAGCAGTTCTTC.

The V call is TRBV28, the J call TRBJ1-5; 7 bases are a match to TRBD1. The V gene end was trimmed by 5 bases and the J gene end by 4 bases; junction bases not matched to a gene: 8. The CDR3 extends over 15 amino acids. Germline V gene sequence: CDR1 MDHEN, CDR2 SYDVKM. CDR3 sequence: CASSPGGALNQPQHF. CDR3 in DNA: TGTGCCAGCAGTCCAGGGGGGGCCCTAAATCAGCCCCAGCATTTT.

In its sample, this clone was seen once. J is TRBJ2-4 and V is TRBV5-1; D is unclear. V was trimmed by 0 bases and J by 4 bases, leaving 8 bases between them. The germline V gene has CDR1 SGHRS and CDR2 YFSETQ. There are 14 residues in the CDR3. DNA for the CDR3: TGCGCCAGCAGCTTGGCCGAAGAGAAAAACATTCAGTACTTC. As protein: CASSLAEEKNIQYF.

The V call is TRBV27, the J call TRBJ2-5; 8 bases are a match to TRBD2. The J call may be incorrect, as the DNA end agrees better with TRBJ2-7. The CDR3 runs to 14 residues. Germline CDR1 MNHEY, CDR2 SMNVEV (reference sequence). The chain's CDR3 is CASSFEAGDYEQYF. The DNA of the CDR3 is TGTGCCAGCAGTTTCGAAGCGGGAGACTACGAGCAGTACTTC.

The chain couples TRBV6-1 to TRBJ1-5, with D tentatively TRBD1 (6 bases). Germline V gene sequence: CDR1 MNHNS, CDR2 SASEGT. The CDR3 spans 15 residues. The V end lost 5 bases, the J end lost 7 bases, and 18 bases lay between the germline ends. DNA for the CDR3: TGTGCCAGCAGTTTATTTTCAGGGGCCCGGCAGCCCCAGCATTTT. It is translated as CASSLFSGARQPQHF.

The V and J genes are TRBV2 and TRBJ1-3; D ambiguous. Germline CDR1 reads SNHLY; CDR2 reads FYNNEI. V was shortened by 5 bases and J by 2 bases, with 10 bases between the two germline ends. The CDR3 is 14 residues long. CDR3 sequence (DNA): TGTGCCAGCAGTCCCCTCGGGGCTGGAAACACCATATATTTT. Its protein product is CASSPLGAGNTIYF.

The sample holds one count of this clone. The chain links TRBV14 to TRBJ1-3; D perhaps matches TRBD1 (6 bases). Germline-derived CDR1 and CDR2 are SGHDN and FVKESK. V lost 6 bases and J lost 2, with 14 bases in between. The CDR3 runs to 15 residues. CDR3 loop: CASSLMTGPGNTIYF. The CDR3 DNA follows: TGTGCCAGCAGTCTCATGACAGGTCCTGGAAACACCATATATTTT.

The rearrangement uses TRBV27 and TRBJ2-5, with D perhaps matching TRBD2 (5 bases). CDR1 is MNHEY, CDR2 SMNVEV, per germline (reference sequence). This CDR3 region has 13 residues. Trimming left V 6 bases short and J 1 base short, with 9 bases between. The CDR3 DNA reads as TGTGCCAGCAGGCCGGGATCCCAAGAGACCCAGTACTTC. It codes for CASRPGSQETQYF.

DNA of the CDR3: TGTGCCAGCAGCTATTACGGGGGGGGCACTGAAGCTTTCTTT. This encodes CASSYYGGGTEAFF. This chain uses TRBV28 with TRBJ1-1; tentative D call: TRBD1 (5 bases). Germline CDR1 is MDHEN and CDR2 is SYDVKM. Between the trimmed V and J ends, which lost 6 bases and 4 bases, there was a span of 15 bases. CDR3 length equals 14 residues.

The chain recombines TRBV28 with TRBJ2-7; 9 positions match TRBD1. J gave up 4 bases and V 3 bases, and 25 bases lay outside the gene matches. This CDR3 region has 21 residues. Germline V gene lookup returns CDR1 MDHEN and CDR2 SYDVKM. This chain's CDR3 is CASSFILYLPGQGASGYEQYF. DNA for the CDR3: TGTGCCAGCAGTTTCATCCTTTATCTGCCGGGACAGGGTGCATCTGGATACGAGCAGTACTTC.

V usage is TRBV19 and J usage is TRBJ2-7, with D perhaps given as TRBD1 or TRBD2 (7 bases each). The CDR3 is 12 amino acids. Trimming took 9 bases from V and 8 from J, leaving 17 bases between them. Germline CDR1 is LNHDA and CDR2 is SQIVND (reference sequence). The CDR3 protein is CARGGAGVQQYF. The CDR3 nucleotides read TGTGCCAGAGGGGGCGCGGGGGTACAGCAGTACTTC.

The V and J genes are TRBV7-8 and TRBJ2-1, with 12 bases fitting TRBD2. V dropped 5 bases and J dropped 7; count of bases not matched to a gene: 9. CDR1 and CDR2 from the germline V gene are SGHVS and FQNEAQ. The CDR3 totals 16 residues. CDR3 protein: CASSLLAGGNPNEQFF. DNA for the CDR3: TGTGCCAGCAGCCTGCTAGCGGGAGGGAATCCGAATGAGCAGTTCTTC.

The V gene is TRBV21-1, the J gene TRBJ1-3; the DNA was not compared with TRBD1, the D call given in the table. TRBV21-1 is shown as a pseudogene. There are 16 residues in the CDR3. The CDR3 nucleotides are TGTGCCAGCAGCAGAAGATTACAGGACTCTGGAAACACCATATATTTT. It is translated as CASSRRLQDSGNTIYF.

The V and J genes are TRBV7-2 and TRBJ2-4, with D unresolved. V was clipped by 5 bases and J by 8 bases, with 16 bases between them. Germline loops: CDR1 SGHTA, CDR2 FQGNSA. CDR3 length: 14 residues. CDR3: CASSPLYPQDIQYF. DNA for the CDR3: TGTGCCAGCAGCCCCTTGTACCCCCAGGACATTCAGTACTTC.

The CDR3 is CASKGTSGSWETQYF. Here the CDR3 DNA reads TGTGCCAGCAAGGGGACTAGCGGGAGTTGGGAGACCCAGTACTTC. The chain combines TRBV6-1 with TRBJ2-5; the match to TRBD2 covers 14 bases. The CDR3 has 15 amino acids. V lost 7 bases to trimming and J lost 5 bases; unmatched junction nucleotides: 6. CDR1 is MNHNS, CDR2 SASEGT, per germline.

The chain carries TRBV2 and TRBJ1-3; no definite D call. Germline CDR1 reads SNHLY; CDR2 reads FYNNEI. The V and J ends lost 8 bases and 9 bases respectively, with 14 bases between them. The CDR3 totals 12 residues. The CDR3: CASHTARSTIYF. The CDR3 bases are TGTGCCAGCCACACGGCGCGGAGCACCATATATTTT. The variable domain in full, with the rest retrieved from reference TRBV2 and TRBJ1-3, is EPEVTQTPSHQVTQMGQEVILRCVPISNHLYFYWYRQILGQKVEFLVSFYNNEISEKSEIFDDQFSVERPDGSNFTLKIRSTKLEDSAMYFCASHTARSTIYFGEGSWLTVV.